These T cell receptor beta chains were read from a single sample in a study of blood T cell repertoires in COVID-19. Measured with immunoSEQ multiplex PCR; TCRdb has only the in-frame clones, and not every one. This table holds 270,000 or so clones, approximately 86% found once. Material: PBMCs or T cells enriched from blood (not recorded which). Every receptor here comes from a woman under 30 who had recovered from COVID-19. CDR3s include the opening cysteine and the closing phenylalanine or tryptophan. The D gene is left open where the match is weak. Size is omitted from some rows. Given values are once, few, many or a class for expanded clones.

>-|TRBV27|TRBD2|TRBJ2-2
CASSLWRERAGELFF
TGTGCCAGCAGTTTATGGCGGGAGCGGGCCGGGGAGCTGTTTTTT
>-|TRBV4-1|-|TRBJ1-2
CASSQVRRGETEIYGYTF
TGCGCCAGCAGCCAAGTTCGAAGGGGCGAGACCGAGATCTATGGCTACACCTTC
>-|TRBV28|TRBD1|TRBJ2-7
CASSTPGQGPYEQYF
TGTGCCAGCAGTACACCGGGACAGGGACCCTACGAGCAGTACTTC
>-|TRBV19|TRBD2|TRBJ2-3
CASGGTTDTQYF
TGTGCCAGCGGGGGGACCACAGATACGCAGTATTTT
>few|TRBV5-1|TRBD2|TRBJ2-7
CASSLSTSEIFSYEQYF
TGCGCCAGCAGCTTGTCCACTAGCGAGATCTTTTCCTACGAGCAGTACTTC
>-|TRBV5-1|TRBD2|TRBJ2-1
CASSFSSGRAYNEQFF
TGCGCCAGCAGCTTCTCTAGCGGGAGGGCCTACAATGAGCAGTTCTTC
>-|TRBV6-5|-|TRBJ1-5
CAILGGSNQPQHF
TGTGCCATCTTGGGGGGAAGCAATCAGCCCCAGCATTTT
>-|TRBV18|TRBD2|TRBJ2-5
CASSPGLAGGDGETQYF
TGTGCCAGCTCACCGGGACTAGCGGGAGGAGATGGGGAGACCCAGTACTTC
>-|TRBV2|TRBD2|TRBJ2-3
CASSERGLAGEGDTQYF
TGTGCCAGCAGTGAACGCGGGCTAGCGGGGGAGGGAGATACGCAGTATTTT
>-|TRBV11-2|-|TRBJ2-4
CASSLDRAAQRDIQYF
TGTGCCAGCAGCTTAGATCGGGCAGCCCAGAGGGACATTCAGTACTTC
>-|TRBV3-1/TRBV3-2|-|TRBJ1-2
CASSQAGDVNYGYTF
TGTGCCAGCAGCCAAGCAGGGGACGTTAACTATGGCTACACCTTC
>once|TRBV7-2|-|TRBJ2-1
CASSLWSSGNEQFF
TGTGCCAGCAGCTTATGGAGCTCCGGGAATGAGCAGTTCTTC
>-|TRBV29-1|-|TRBJ1-1
CSVEASLEAFF
TGCAGCGTTGAGGCCTCGCTGGAAGCTTTCTTT
>-|TRBV5-1|TRBD2|TRBJ2-5
CASSPLPTSGVETQYF
TGCGCCAGCAGCCCCCTCCCCACTAGCGGGGTAGAGACCCAGTACTTC
>-|TRBV6-5|-|TRBJ1-1
CASFGDLNTEAFF
TGTGCCAGTTTCGGAGACTTGAACACTGAAGCTTTCTTT
>-|TRBV11-3|-|TRBJ2-2
CASSLVRGRTGELFF
TGTGCCAGCAGCTTAGTCCGGGGGAGGACCGGGGAGCTGTTTTTT
>once|TRBV7-6|TRBD2|TRBJ2-2
CASSLSFSGRTGELFF
TGTGCCAGCAGCCTCTCCTTTAGCGGGAGGACCGGGGAGCTGTTTTTT
>-|TRBV12-3/TRBV12-4|-|TRBJ2-7
CASSLGHLYEQYF
TGTGCCAGCAGCCTGGGACATCTCTACGAGCAGTACTTC
>few|TRBV24-1|-|TRBJ1-2
CATSDAAVNYGYTF
TGTGCCACCAGTGATGCGGCGGTGAACTATGGCTACACCTTC
>-|TRBV5-8|TRBD1|TRBJ1-1
CASSTGGWRNTEAFF
TGTGCCAGCAGCACAGGGGGCTGGAGGAACACTGAAGCTTTCTTT
>-|TRBV7-8|-|TRBJ2-7
CASSLQGYEQYF
TGTGCCAGCAGCCTACAGGGCTACGAGCAGTACTTC
>-|TRBV10-1|TRBD2|TRBJ2-1
CASSERSSGTRGEQFF
TGCGCCAGCAGTGAGAGGTCTAGCGGGACCCGTGGTGAGCAGTTCTTC
>-|TRBV27|-|TRBJ1-1
CASSFDSYNTEAFF
TGTGCCAGCAGTTTCGACAGTTACAACACTGAAGCTTTCTTT
>-|TRBV5-1|-|TRBJ2-7
CASSLEAGNDEQYF
TGCGCCAGCAGCTTGGAAGCAGGGAACGACGAGCAGTACTTC
>-|TRBV28|-|TRBJ1-2
CASSERGYGYTF
TGTGCCAGCAGTGAACGAGGCTATGGCTACACCTTC
>-|TRBV27|-|TRBJ2-3
CASSLRGHPTDTQYF
TGTGCCAGCAGCTTGCGGGGCCATCCGACAGATACGCAGTATTTT
>-|TRBV19|-|TRBJ1-1
CASSPWAGIEAFF
TGTGCCAGTAGCCCCTGGGCAGGCATTGAAGCTTTCTTT
>-|TRBV4-1|-|TRBJ1-2
CASSQDPLRGASFYGYTF
TGCGCCAGCAGCCAGGATCCTTTACGCGGGGCCTCTTTCTATGGCTACACCTTC
>-|TRBV4-2|TRBD2|TRBJ2-1
CASSQDFLGTSSYNEQFF
TGTGCCAGCAGCCAAGATTTTTTAGGGACTAGCTCCTACAATGAGCAGTTCTTC
>-|TRBV30|TRBD1|TRBJ2-7
CAWSDIRLSGTGTYEQYF
TGTGCCTGGAGTGACATCCGTCTTTCAGGGACAGGCACCTACGAGCAGTACTTC